Below are 21 T cell receptor beta chains sequenced from a single sample in a study of OX40 agonist ivuxolimab in advanced cancers. Repertoires were generated with immunoSEQ multiplex PCR, while TCRdb's copy carries only in-frame clones and drops some. This table holds some 67,000 clones, approximately 80% found once. Sequences were derived from CD4+ or CD8+ T cells sorted from blood, sampled in a trial of the OX40 agonist ivuxolimab. These receptors were collected from an adult with an advanced solid tumor such as melanoma, head and neck, liver or kidney cancer.

In DNA form, the CDR3 reads TGTGCCAGCAGCTTGAAGCTAGGACAGGGCGATCAGCCCCAGCATTTT. Residues: CASSLKLGQGDQPQHF. This chain links TRBV5-5 with TRBJ1-5, with TRBD1 identical over 8 bases. Germline values: CDR1 SGHKS, CDR2 YYEKEE (reference sequence). The CDR3 runs 16 residues. Trimming at V came to 1 base and at J to 5 bases, leaving 8 bases not matched to a gene.

This chain joins TRBV28 and TRBJ2-1; 7 positions agree with TRBD2. Germline assignment: CDR1 MDHEN and CDR2 SYDVKM. Unmatched junction bases numbered 7, after V lost 2 bases and J lost 6 bases. The CDR3 is 15 residues long. The CDR3 nucleotides are TGTGCCAGCAGTTTAGGGGGAGGGGCCCGCAATGAGCAGTTCTTC. As protein: CASSLGGGARNEQFF.

This clone came up a few times. The CDR3 region is CASSLESTGGRNQPQHF. In DNA form, the CDR3 reads TGTGCCAGCAGCTTAGAGAGTACAGGGGGCCGCAATCAGCCCCAGCATTTT. The genes are TRBV7-2 and TRBJ1-5; 9 bases are shared with TRBD1. Germline V lookup: CDR1 SGHTA, CDR2 FQGNSA. This CDR3 is 17 amino acids long. V dropped 1 base and J dropped 2; count of bases not matched to a gene: 6.

The chain's CDR3 is CASSDPNTEAFF. As DNA, the CDR3 is TGCGCCAGCAGTGACCCGAACACTGAAGCTTTCTTT. The rearrangement joins TRBV10-1 to TRBJ1-1; D gene ambiguous. The germline CDR1 and CDR2 sequences are WNHNN and SYGVQD (reference sequence). Trimming removed 3 bases from V and 1 base from J, with 3 bases in between. The CDR3 length is 12 residues.

This clone was counted once. The V gene is TRBV5-1, the J gene TRBJ2-5; 7 bases are a match to TRBD1. Germline V gene lookup returns CDR1 SGHRS and CDR2 YFSETQ. The length of the CDR3 is 15 residues. The junction had 9 bases not matched to a gene; V was cut back by 0 bases and J by 7 bases. CDR3 region: CASSLGQGPSGTQYF. The CDR3 DNA reads as TGCGCCAGCAGCTTGGGACAGGGACCGTCTGGGACCCAGTACTTC.

This clone was observed a handful of times. The rearrangement uses TRBV28 and TRBJ2-7, with D possibly matching TRBD2 (6 bases). The V gene lost 6 bases and the J gene lost 0 bases, with 18 bases spanning the gap. The CDR3 sequence is 16 residues long. The germline CDR1 and CDR2 sequences are MDHEN and SYDVKM. Written as DNA, the CDR3 is TGTGCCAGCAGCCAAGGAGGGGTCGGGACCTCCTACGAGCAGTACGTC. This codes for CASSQGGVGTSYEQYV.

The V call is TRBV28, the J call TRBJ2-2; D is possibly TRBD2 (6 bases). Germline V gene sequence: CDR1 MDHEN, CDR2 SYDVKM. The CDR3 totals 14 residues. V shed 7 bases and J shed 5 bases, with 14 bases lying between them. The CDR3 DNA is TGTGCCAGCATCACCCGGGGGTGGACCGGGGAGCTGTTTTTT. Encoded protein: CASITRGWTGELFF.

This chain links TRBV13 with TRBJ2-1; D may be TRBD2 (5 bases). The CDR3 loop spans 13 amino acids. Germline loops: CDR1 PRHDT, CDR2 FYEKMQ (reference sequence). V lost 5 bases and J 3 bases, leaving 8 bases between the germline ends. CDR3 in DNA: TGTGCCAGCAGCGCGAGGGTCTACAATGAGCAGTTCTTC. Its protein is CASSARVYNEQFF.

This clone was recorded a few times. The gene calls are TRBV2 and TRBJ1-3; D ambiguous. Between the trimmed V and J ends, which lost 4 bases and 4 bases, there was a span of 5 bases. Germline V CDR1 and CDR2: SNHLY, FYNNEI. The CDR3 covers 12 residues. The CDR3 coding sequence is TGTGCCAGCAGTGCGAGAGGAAACACCATATATTTT. Translation: CASSARGNTIYF.

This clone has a handful of counts. The chain recombines TRBV5-1 with TRBJ1-4; tentative D call: TRBD1 (5 bases). CDR3 length: 18 amino acids. CDR1 is SGHRS and CDR2 is YFSETQ in the germline V gene. V was trimmed by 1 base and J by 6 bases, leaving 22 bases between them. The CDR3 is CASSLSPRVTGRDEKLFF. The CDR3 bases are TGCGCCAGCAGCTTGTCCCCCAGGGTCACCGGAAGGGATGAAAAACTGTTTTTT. Full variable domain (missing parts from reference TRBV5-1 and TRBJ1-4): KAGVTQTPRYLIKTRGQQVTLSCSPISGHRSVSWYQQTPGQGLQFLFEYFSETQRNKGNFPGRFSGRQFSNSRSEMNVSTLELGDSALYLCASSLSPRVTGRDEKLFFGSGTQLSVL.

The V and J genes are TRBV7-3 and TRBJ2-1; D is uncertain. The CDR3 totals 14 residues. V lost 1 base to trimming and J lost 9 bases, with 13 bases between them. The germline V gene has CDR1 SGHTA and CDR2 FQGTGA. The DNA of the CDR3 is TGTGCCAGCAGCTTAAACCCCACAACATCTGAGCAGTTCTTC. Encoded protein: CASSLNPTTSEQFF.

J is TRBJ1-6 and V is TRBV29-1, with D tentatively TRBD1 (5 bases). This CDR3 has 21 residues. Germline loops: CDR1 SQVTM, CDR2 ANQGSEA. V was shortened by 5 bases and J by 0 bases, with 29 bases between the two germline ends. The CDR3 DNA reads TGCAGCGTTATCGGTGGTAGGTTATCAGGGACTATCAGCTCCTATAATTCACCCCTCCACTTT. Translated: CSVIGGRLSGTISSYNSPLHF.

This chain uses TRBV7-2 with TRBJ2-3, with D perhaps TRBD2 (5 bases). Germline V gene data show CDR1 as SGHTA and CDR2 as FQGNSA. V was pared by 6 bases and J by 4 bases, with 8 bases between. The CDR3 spans 12 residues. The DNA of the CDR3 is TGTGCCAGCAGGGGGAGCCCAGATACGCAGTATTTT. Translation gives CASRGSPDTQYF.

The J gene is TRBJ1-4, the V gene TRBV19; 10 bases map to TRBD1. This CDR3 region has 14 residues. V lost 7 bases to trimming and J lost 7 bases; unmatched junction nucleotides: 6. CDR1 is LNHDA, CDR2 SQIVND, per germline (reference sequence). This chain's CDR3 is CASTIDRGLEKLFF. CDR3 sequence (DNA): TGTGCCAGTACCATCGACAGGGGGCTTGAAAAACTGTTTTTT.

The sample holds a few counts of this clone. The chain carries TRBV14 and TRBJ1-2; 8 bases are a match to TRBD1. This CDR3 has 13 residues. V lost 4 bases and J lost 4; bases outside the gene matches: 2. The V gene's germline CDR1 is SGHDN and CDR2 FVKESK. The CDR3 is CASSPGGGYGYTF. The CDR3 bases are TGTGCCAGCAGCCCAGGGGGCGGCTATGGCTACACCTTC.

This chain joins TRBV30 and TRBJ1-2, with D uncertain. Between the trimmed V and J ends, which lost 1 base and 0 bases, there was a span of 9 bases. The germline V gene encodes CDR1 GTSNPN and CDR2 SVGIG (reference sequence). This CDR3 contains 14 residues. CDR3 sequence reads: CAWSAGSANYGYTF. In nucleotides, the CDR3 is TGTGCCTGGAGTGCCGGGAGCGCTAACTATGGCTACACCTTC.

This clone was counted a few times. The chain couples TRBV5-1 to TRBJ2-1; perhaps TRBD2 as D (5 bases). CDR3 length equals 15 residues. V was shortened by 3 bases and J by 3 bases, with 13 bases between the two germline ends. The germline gives CDR1 SGHRS, CDR2 YFSETQ. The CDR3 reads CASSSTTGSYNEQFF. CDR3 in DNA: TGCGCCAGCAGCTCGACTACTGGGAGCTACAATGAGCAGTTCTTC.

V usage is TRBV10-3 and J usage is TRBJ1-4; 7 nucleotides line up with TRBD1. The CDR3 extends over 15 amino acids. The V gene end was trimmed by 6 bases and the J gene end by 4 bases; junction bases not matched to a gene: 8. Germline CDR1 ENHRY, CDR2 SYGVKD. CDR3 protein: CAISSGTVNNEKLFF. The CDR3 nucleotides read TGTGCCATCAGCTCCGGGACAGTAAATAATGAAAAACTGTTTTTT.

The J gene is TRBJ1-4, the V gene TRBV7-8; no firm D call. Germline lookup yields CDR1 SGHVS and CDR2 FQNEAQ. The CDR3 consists of 15 residues. Trimming pared 3 bases from V and 8 bases from J, leaving 16 bases between. CDR3 sequence reads: CASSFALAGGEKLFF. In DNA form, the CDR3 reads TGTGCCAGCAGCTTCGCTCTGGCGGGAGGAGAAAAACTGTTTTTT.

This chain uses TRBV7-8 with TRBJ2-1, with 10 nucleotides matching TRBD2. The CDR3 runs 16 residues. Germline V gives CDR1 SGHVS, CDR2 FQNEAQ. V was clipped by 5 bases and J by 5 bases; unmatched bases: 9. For the CDR3, the DNA is TGTGCCAGCAGCCCCTTGAGCGGGGGGGCCCACAATGAGCAGTTCTTC. It translates to CASSPLSGGAHNEQFF.

This chain joins TRBV15 and TRBJ2-5; possibly TRBD1 or TRBD2 for D (5 bases each). Germline V gene data show CDR1 as LNHNV and CDR2 as YYDKDF (reference sequence). The CDR3 is 14 residues long. V shed 3 bases and J shed 3 bases, with 11 bases lying between them. The CDR3 is CATSSEGWKETQYF. CDR3 DNA: TGTGCCACCAGCAGTGAGGGGTGGAAAGAGACCCAGTACTTC.